The 2 T cell receptor beta chains given below trace back to one sample, sequenced in a study of CD8 T cells in ankylosing spondylitis (dated by TCRdb to about 2017). To prepare the library, 5' RACE was applied. TCRdb lists the instrument as Illumina HiSeq 2500. TCRdb trimmed public reads at Q25 via fastp, called clones via MiXCR and kept in-frame beta chains. Under each unique CDR3 protein, matching rows form one entry showing the most common genes and DNA. The sample records about 340,000 distinct CDR3 sequences, about 15% of which are singletons. About 1% of the sample belongs to the ten largest clones. The material sequenced was blood, either unsorted or a sorted T cell fraction (not recorded which). Source of these receptors: a male donor with ankylosing spondylitis or in good health (not recorded which).

The V call is TRBV5-6, the J call TRBJ2-3, with a possible D match to TRBD2 (7 bases). Trimming cost V 5 bases and J 5 bases, with 12 bases left between them. Germline assignment: CDR1 SGHDT and CDR2 YYEEEE. This CDR3 spans 13 amino acids. The CDR3 coding sequence is TGTGCCAGCAGACGGGGGGCCAGAGATACGCAGTATTTT. Its protein product is CASRRGARDTQYF.

This clonotype has only a few counts. The gene calls are TRBV4-1 and TRBJ2-1; 7 bases are a match to TRBD2. The V gene end was trimmed by 6 bases and the J gene end by 6 bases; junction bases not matched to a gene: 14. CDR1 and CDR2 (germline): MGHRA, YSYEKL. This CDR3 has 16 amino acids. CDR3 in DNA: TGCGCCAGCAGTCGACTCCCGGGACTAACGGGCAATGAGCAGTTCTTC. This translates into CASSRLPGLTGNEQFF.